The 14 T cell receptor beta chains listed next were all sequenced from one sample in a study of chemoradiotherapy in HPV16-positive cancers. TCRdb's copy holds only in-frame clones and misses some; the assay was immunoSEQ multiplex PCR. The sample holds several thousand clones, around 88% seen once. The sequencing used blood, collected from a patient who underwent chemoradiotherapy. The receptor source for this set is a human donor with HPV-associated anogenital cancer.

The genes are TRBV28 and TRBJ1-2; D unclear. V was shortened by 6 bases and J by 4 bases, with 18 bases between the two germline ends. The CDR3 contains 15 residues. From germline, CDR1 is MDHEN and CDR2 SYDVKM. In DNA, the CDR3 is TGTGCCAGCAGACTTGCCCCTGGGAATAGCTATGGCTACACCTTC. Residues: CASRLAPGNSYGYTF.

Only a few counts were recorded for this clone. J is TRBJ2-1 and V is TRBV9; a weak D match, TRBD1 (5 bases). The CDR3 is 11 residues long. From germline, CDR1 is SGDLS and CDR2 YYNGEE. V was clipped by 3 bases and J by 9 bases, with 7 bases between them. CDR3 DNA sequence: TGTGCCAGCAGCGCCACAGGTGAGCAGTTCTTC. It translates to CASSATGEQFF.

The rearrangement links TRBV7-7 to TRBJ2-1, with 14 bases fitting TRBD2. The germline V gene encodes CDR1 SSHAT and CDR2 FNYEAQ (reference sequence). V was pared by 4 bases and J by 6 bases, with 5 bases of the junction left unmatched. The CDR3 is 16 amino acids. Here the CDR3 DNA reads TGTGCCAGCAGCTCCGGGACTAGCGGGAGAATCAATGAGCAGTTCTTC. The encoded protein is CASSSGTSGRINEQFF.

This clone was detected only once. V gene TRBV6-5 combines with J gene TRBJ1-2; no definite D call. Germline V gene lookup returns CDR1 MNHEY and CDR2 SVGAGI. The CDR3 runs to 14 residues. V shed 5 bases and J shed 4 bases, with 14 bases lying between them. The CDR3 region is CASSPGESSYGYTF. The CDR3, as DNA: TGTGCCAGCAGTCCTGGGGAGTCCTCCTATGGCTACACCTTC.

This clone came up once. The chain links TRBV4-1 to TRBJ1-4; D not resolved. V dropped 1 base and J dropped 5 bases, with 17 bases sitting between them. Germline-derived CDR1 and CDR2 are MGHRA and YSYEKL. This CDR3 contains 17 residues. The CDR3 nucleotides are TGCGCCAGCAGCCAAGGACCAATACCAGCGGGGAATGAAAAACTGTTTTTT. Amino acid sequence: CASSQGPIPAGNEKLFF.

The rearrangement links TRBV29-1 to TRBJ2-3; possible D gene TRBD2, 6 bases. The V and J ends lost 8 bases and 1 base respectively, with 22 bases between them. This CDR3 comprises 16 residues. Germline V gene sequence: CDR1 SQVTM, CDR2 ANQGSEA. CDR3 region: CSTPGTGFAGTDTQYF. CDR3 in DNA: TGCAGCACTCCCGGGACTGGATTTGCTGGCACAGATACGCAGTATTTT.

The chain uses TRBV19 and TRBJ1-3; TRBD1 might be the D (5 bases). The V end was cut by 3 bases, the J end by 3 bases, with 18 bases between. The CDR3 totals 17 residues. Germline V lookup: CDR1 LNHDA, CDR2 SQIVND (reference sequence). CDR3 region: CASSIWMKQDIGNTIYF. The CDR3 DNA reads as TGTGCCAGTAGTATCTGGATGAAACAGGACATTGGAAACACCATATATTTT.

The chain recombines TRBV7-9 with TRBJ1-4; D ambiguous. Germline CDR1 and CDR2: SEHNR and FQNEAQ (reference sequence). This CDR3 contains 13 residues. Trimming cost V 3 bases and J 3 bases, with 5 bases left between them. The CDR3 DNA follows: TGTGCCAGCAGCTTCGGAGCTAATGAAAAACTGTTTTTT. Amino acids: CASSFGANEKLFF.

There are a few counts of this clone. The chain combines TRBV28 with TRBJ1-1, with no clear D. The V gene's germline CDR1 is MDHEN and CDR2 SYDVKM. V lost 2 bases, J lost 1 base, and 11 bases lay in between. The CDR3 length is 15 residues. The CDR3 DNA reads TGTGCCAGCAGTTTAAGTCTTTCCAGGAACACTGAAGCTTTCTTT. It is translated as CASSLSLSRNTEAFF.

J is TRBJ2-5 and V is TRBV28; D perhaps matches TRBD2 (6 bases). This CDR3 has 15 residues. V lost 7 bases and J 1 base, leaving 16 bases between the germline ends. The germline gives CDR1 MDHEN, CDR2 SYDVKM. CDR3 region: CASILGGAAQETQYF. CDR3 bases: TGTGCCAGCATCTTGGGGGGAGCTGCCCAAGAGACCCAGTACTTC.

This clone was seen only once. The chain is built from TRBV19 and TRBJ2-2; 8 nucleotides match TRBD2. Germline V gene data show CDR1 as LNHDA and CDR2 as SQIVND (reference sequence). Trimming took 6 bases from V and 3 from J; bases not matched to a gene: 3. This CDR3 spans 14 amino acids. This CDR3 is CASRQLADTGELFF. The CDR3 DNA sequence: TGTGCCAGTAGACAACTAGCGGACACCGGGGAGCTGTTTTTT.

The chain has TRBV28 and TRBJ1-2; 7 bases line up with TRBD1. Germline V gives CDR1 MDHEN, CDR2 SYDVKM. V was clipped by 4 bases and J by 7 bases; unmatched bases: 12. The CDR3 runs to 15 residues. In DNA form, the CDR3 reads TGTGCCAGCAGTTCTCGACGACAGGGATACGGTGGCTACACCTTC. It yields the protein CASSSRRQGYGGYTF.

The chain recombines TRBV18 with TRBJ2-5, with unresolved D. The J call may be wrong; the DNA end is better matched by TRBJ2-7. This CDR3 region has 13 residues. The germline V gene has CDR1 KGHSH and CDR2 LQKENI. The CDR3 protein is CASSPPTPYEQYF. In DNA form, the CDR3 reads TGTGCCAGCTCACCACCGACCCCCTACGAGCAGTACTTC.

This chain joins TRBV6-5 and TRBJ2-5, with TRBD1 identical over 8 bases. V shed 4 bases, J shed 1 base, and the junction held 8 bases outside the gene matches. The CDR3 totals 16 residues. Per germline, CDR1 MNHEY and CDR2 SVGAGI. The DNA for the CDR3 is TGTGCCAGCAGTTCCCGACAGGGGTATCGCCAAGAGACCCAGTACTTC. As protein: CASSSRQGYRQETQYF.